The 20 T cell receptor beta chains listed next were all sequenced from one sample in a study of CD8 T cells in Susac syndrome. The RNA input was roughly 0.45 to 1 ug, and it was reverse transcribed with random hexamers. TCRdb recomputed calls from the immunoSEQ multiplex PCR reads with MiXCR, one row per CDR3 protein. In the table there are 110,000 or so distinct CDR3 sequences, 85% to 95% of which are singletons. The sequencing sample was made of CD4+ T cells from PBMCs. These receptors were obtained from a human donor in good health.

The chain uses TRBV29-1 and TRBJ1-1; 7 nucleotides agree with TRBD1. J was trimmed by 0 bases and V by 4 bases; bases with no gene match: 8. This CDR3 has 15 residues. Germline V gene sequence: CDR1 SQVTM, CDR2 ANQGSEA. The CDR3 sequence: CSVAGQLVMNTEAFF. CDR3 bases: TGCAGCGTTGCGGGACAGCTTGTTATGAACACTGAAGCTTTCTTT.

The chain combines TRBV9 with TRBJ2-3, with 11 positions matching TRBD2. The CDR3 is 19 amino acids. Unmatched junction bases numbered 9, after V lost 0 bases and J lost 0 bases. The germline CDR1 and CDR2 sequences are SGDLS and YYNGEE. The CDR3 sequence is CASSVAGEGLAASTDTQYF. The CDR3 coding sequence is TGTGCCAGCAGCGTAGCCGGGGAGGGACTAGCGGCTAGCACAGATACGCAGTATTTT.

This chain uses TRBV6-5 with TRBJ2-7, with D possibly being TRBD2 (6 bases). V was cut by 9 bases and J by 1 base, with 7 bases left in between. Per germline, CDR1 MNHEY and CDR2 SVGAGI. This CDR3 comprises 11 residues. The CDR3 nucleotides are TGTGCCAGTCGGGGGTCCTACGAGCAGTACTTC. Translating it yields CASRGSYEQYF.

This chain uses TRBV5-1 with TRBJ2-2, with 10 bases matching TRBD2. The length of the CDR3 is 16 residues. Germline trimming cut 4 bases from V and 1 base from J; bases unmatched to any gene: 4. The germline V gene has CDR1 SGHRS and CDR2 YFSETQ. CDR3 coding DNA: TGCGCCAGCAGCCTCGGGACTAGCGTGAACACCGGGGAGCTGTTTTTT. Its translation: CASSLGTSVNTGELFF.

This clonotype was seen a handful of times. The gene calls are TRBV19 and TRBJ2-7; 11 bases are a match to TRBD1. V dropped 3 bases and J dropped 4; count of bases not matched to a gene: 8. CDR1 and CDR2 from the germline V gene are LNHDA and SQIVND (reference sequence). CDR3 size: 16 residues. DNA of the CDR3: TGTGCCAGTAGTATCCACGCCGGGACAGGGGGGTACGAGCAGTACTTC. Protein product: CASSIHAGTGGYEQYF. The whole variable domain, filled in from reference TRBV19 and TRBJ2-7, reads DGGITQSPKYLFRKEGQNVTLSCEQNLNHDAMYWYRQDPGQGLRLIYYSQIVNDFQKGDIAEGYSVSREKKESFPLTVTSAQKNPTAFYLCASSIHAGTGGYEQYFGPGTRLTVT.

The chain carries TRBV29-1 and TRBJ2-5; tentatively, D is TRBD1 (6 bases). Germline V gives CDR1 SQVTM, CDR2 ANQGSEA. The CDR3 is made up of 14 amino acids. V was trimmed by 4 bases and J by 2 bases, leaving 14 bases between them. The CDR3 here is CSVGGRRGQETQYF. The DNA for the CDR3 is TGCAGCGTTGGAGGGCGCAGGGGTCAAGAGACCCAGTACTTC. Together with reference TRBV29-1 and TRBJ2-5, the CDR3 gives the full variable domain: SAVISQKPSRDICQRGTSLTIQCQVDSQVTMMFWYRQQPGQSLTLIATANQGSEATYESGFVIDKFPISRPNLTFSTLTVSNMSPEDSSIYLCSVGGRRGQETQYFGPGTRLLVL.

The CDR3 DNA reads TGCGCCAGCAGCCGATTACTAGCGGGAGTGGAGACCCAGTACTTC. Translation: CASSRLLAGVETQYF. The chain employs TRBV5-1 and TRBJ2-5; 11 nucleotides agree with TRBD2. J lost 5 bases, V lost 4 bases, and 7 bases had no gene match. The CDR3 has 15 amino acids. Germline V lookup: CDR1 SGHRS, CDR2 YFSETQ.

The CDR3, as DNA: TGTGCCAGCAGTCTCCGGGACTCCCAGCAGCAGTTCTTC. Encoded protein: CASSLRDSQQQFF. This sequence joins TRBV6-2 or TRBV6-3 and TRBJ2-1; tentative D call: TRBD2 (6 bases). CDR1 and CDR2 from the germline V gene are MNHEY and SVGEGT. There are 13 residues in the CDR3. The germline V and J ends were trimmed by 5 bases and 11 bases, with 16 bases remaining between them.

This clonotype was detected once. The chain combines TRBV7-9 with TRBJ1-5; TRBD1 matches at 7 bases. CDR3 length: 16 amino acids. Germline V gives CDR1 SEHNR, CDR2 FQNEAQ (reference sequence). V trimming: 5 bases; J trimming: 2 bases; junction bases outside the gene matches: 9. DNA of the CDR3: TGTGCCAGCAGCATGTGGGACAGCGAGGGCAATCAGCCCCAGCATTTT. The encoded protein is CASSMWDSEGNQPQHF.

J is TRBJ2-7 and V is TRBV28; no clear D gene. Germline CDR1 reads MDHEN; CDR2 reads SYDVKM. The CDR3 is made up of 16 amino acids. V lost 3 bases and J lost 5, with 20 bases in between. CDR3 amino acids: CASSFSSGSGLNEQYF. CDR3 bases: TGTGCCAGCAGTTTTAGTTCCGGATCTGGATTGAACGAGCAGTACTTC.

V usage is TRBV12-3 or TRBV12-4 and J usage is TRBJ2-4; D not certain. V lost 3 bases, J lost 0 bases, and 6 bases lay in between. The CDR3 has 14 amino acids. CDR3 nucleotide sequence: TGTGCCAGCAGTTTTGAGATAGCCAAAAACATTCAGTACTTC. Its protein is CASSFEIAKNIQYF.

The CDR3 protein is CASSPGQGERAGELFF. CDR3 sequence (DNA): TGCGCCAGCAGTCCCGGACAGGGCGAACGGGCCGGGGAGCTGTTTTTT. The genes are TRBV5-1 and TRBJ2-2; 8 positions match TRBD1. The germline CDR1 and CDR2 sequences are SGHRS and YFSETQ. This CDR3 spans 16 amino acids. V shed 5 bases and J 6 bases; nucleotides not matched to a gene: 12.

CDR3 sequence: CASSEGAGVGNQPQHF. CDR3 DNA sequence: TGTGCCAGCAGTGAAGGGGCCGGGGTGGGCAATCAGCCCCAGCATTTT. V is TRBV2 and J is TRBJ1-5; D is unclear. The V gene's germline CDR1 is SNHLY and CDR2 FYNNEI. Trimming left V 1 base short and J 2 bases short, with 12 bases between. The CDR3 contains 16 residues.

Remarks on this clonotype: Germline is not matched at one junction end, which may reflect a read error. This sequence joins TRBV13 and TRBJ2-3, with 9 bases that match TRBD2. The CDR3 covers 15 residues. CDR1 is PRHDT and CDR2 is FYEKMQ in the germline V gene (reference sequence). The CDR3 DNA is TGTGCCAGCAGCCCCTCAGGGACTAGCACATATACGCAGTATTTT. This gives the protein CASSPSGTSTYTQYF.

The chain combines TRBV6-2 or TRBV6-3 with TRBJ1-5; unclear D gene. The ends were cut back, 6 bases at V and 7 bases at J, with 22 bases in the middle. CDR3 size: 16 residues. From germline, CDR1 is MNHEY and CDR2 SVGEGT. CDR3 protein: CASRSTRSEGYQPQHF. The CDR3 DNA sequence: TGTGCCAGCAGATCGACCCGATCGGAGGGATACCAGCCCCAGCATTTT.

CDR3 protein: CASSLEARGEQYF. Written as DNA, the CDR3 is TGTGCCAGCAGCTTAGAAGCTAGGGGAGAGCAGTACTTC. V gene TRBV7-8 combines with J gene TRBJ2-7, with TRBD1 as a possible D gene (5 bases). CDR3 length equals 13 residues. Germline values: CDR1 SGHVS, CDR2 FQNEAQ. V shed 1 base and J shed 7 bases, with 11 bases lying between them.

The chain uses TRBV29-1 and TRBJ2-3; D is unresolved. Germline CDR1 and CDR2: SQVTM and ANQGSEA. The CDR3 has 12 residues. The CDR3 reads CKATTSTDTQYF. CDR3 nucleotides: TGCAAGGCGACAACTAGCACAGATACGCAGTATTTT.

This clonotype was seen once. The rearrangement links TRBV25-1 to TRBJ1-1; possible D gene TRBD1, 6 bases. CDR1 and CDR2 (germline): MGHDK, SYGVNS. This CDR3 spans 15 amino acids. Deletions cut 1 base from V and 4 bases from J, with 13 bases between. CDR3 sequence: CASSEWVRGGTEAFF. CDR3 bases: TGTGCCAGCAGTGAATGGGTCAGGGGCGGCACTGAAGCTTTCTTT. The full variable domain, with the rest looked up from reference TRBV25-1 and TRBJ1-1, is EADIYQTPRYLVIGTGKKITLECSQTMGHDKMYWYQQDPGMELHLIHYSYGVNSTEKGDLSSESTVSRIRTEHFPLTLESARPSHTSQYLCASSEWVRGGTEAFFGQGTRLTVV.

This chain joins TRBV20-1 and TRBJ2-2; D is ambiguous. This CDR3 has 14 residues. Trimming shortened V by 4 bases and J by 4 bases, and 13 bases separated the two germline ends. The germline gives CDR1 DFQATT, CDR2 SNEGSKA (reference sequence). DNA for the CDR3: TGCAGTGCTAAGAAAACGGCCAGCACCGGGGAGCTGTTTTTT. Amino acids: CSAKKTASTGELFF.

The genes are TRBV6-2 or TRBV6-3 and TRBJ1-5, with 10 bases aligning to TRBD1. The CDR3 length is 15 residues. Germline lookup yields CDR1 MNHEY and CDR2 SVGEGT. V shed 6 bases, J shed 2 bases, and the junction held 4 bases outside the gene matches. CDR3 nucleotides: TGTGCCAGCAGGGCCGGGACAGGGGGCAATCAGCCCCAGCATTTT. Protein sequence: CASRAGTGGNQPQHF.